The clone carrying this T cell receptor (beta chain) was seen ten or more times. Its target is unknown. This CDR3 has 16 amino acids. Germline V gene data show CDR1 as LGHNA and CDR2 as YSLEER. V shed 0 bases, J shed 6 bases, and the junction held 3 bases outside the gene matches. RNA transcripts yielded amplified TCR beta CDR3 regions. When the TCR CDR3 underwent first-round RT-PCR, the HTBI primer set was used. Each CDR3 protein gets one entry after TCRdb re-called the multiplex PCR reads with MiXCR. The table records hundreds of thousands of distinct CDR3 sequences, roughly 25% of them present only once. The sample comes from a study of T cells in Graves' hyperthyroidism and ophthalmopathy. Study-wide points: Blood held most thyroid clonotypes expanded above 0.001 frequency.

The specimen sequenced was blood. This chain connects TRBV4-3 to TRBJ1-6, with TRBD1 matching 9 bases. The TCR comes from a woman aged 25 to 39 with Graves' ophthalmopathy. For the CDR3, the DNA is TGCGCCAGCAGCCAAGACAGGACAGGGGTTAATTCACCCCTCCACTTT. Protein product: CASSQDRTGVNSPLHF.